Sequencing of this TCR beta chain was carried out in a study of cytomegalovirus exposure and HLA in healthy donors. Overall study context: Prior work identified 95 million to 120 million unique TCR beta sequences in approximately 200 million T cells. The study, taken as a whole, reports: Several V segments, TRBV6-2 and TRBV6-3 among them, could not be told apart and were dropped. Across all donors, roughly uniform sequencing depth was an assumption of the presence/absence analyses.

PCR employed 60 Vbeta and 13 Jbeta primers. This table comes from immunoSEQ multiplex PCR, and its TCRdb copy is limited to in-frame clones, with some not included. The profile shows some 200,000 clones, around 86% of them singletons. This clone was seen only a few times. Its cognate antigen is unknown. Germline CDR1 reads MNHEY; CDR2 reads SMNVEV (reference sequence). This CDR3 contains 13 residues. Unmatched junction bases numbered 0, after V lost 6 bases and J lost 1 base. The receptor comes from a woman younger than 30 in good health and CMV-seronegative. The chain uses TRBV27 and TRBJ1-2; TRBD1 matches 9 bases. The sample taken for sequencing was PBMCs. CDR3 sequence: CASRTGGNYGYTF. CDR3 coding DNA: TGTGCCAGCAGGACAGGGGGTAACTATGGCTACACCTTC.